These 30 T cell receptor beta chains came from one sample sequenced in a study of shared clonotypes between healthy human individuals. The method was immunoSEQ multiplex PCR; TCRdb's version includes in-frame clones alone and lacks a portion of them. Of about half a million clones in the sample, approximately 81% were seen once. Sequences were obtained from PBMCs. These TCRs come from a woman aged 40 to 55 in good health. Some clones in this sample may be carry-over from other donors' samples.

The chain couples TRBV4-3 to TRBJ2-3; TRBD2 matches 11 bases. CDR1 and CDR2 from the germline V gene are LGHNA and YSLEER. The V segment lost 2 bases and the J segment 0 bases; nucleotides outside the gene matches: 10. This CDR3 has 19 residues. The CDR3 DNA sequence: TGCGCCAGCAGCCAATACTATACTAGCGGGAGTGGGAGCACAGATACGCAGTATTTT. This codes for CASSQYYTSGSGSTDTQYF.

The genes are TRBV15 and TRBJ1-1; the D gene is possibly TRBD1 (6 bases). Germline loops: CDR1 LNHNV, CDR2 YYDKDF (reference sequence). With 3 bases removed from V and 2 bases from J, the gap between germline ends came to 10 bases. The CDR3 spans 14 residues. The CDR3 spells CATSRDSRNTEAFF. The CDR3 DNA follows: TGTGCCACCAGCAGGGACAGCCGAAACACTGAAGCTTTCTTT.

The rearrangement joins TRBV7-2 to TRBJ2-1; TRBD2 matches at 11 bases. CDR3 size: 15 residues. From germline, CDR1 is SGHTA and CDR2 FQGNSA. Losses at the gene ends were 5 bases for V and 5 bases for J; bases not matched to a gene: 5. CDR3 sequence: CASSRGTSGNNEQFF. CDR3 coding DNA: TGTGCCAGCAGCCGCGGGACTAGCGGTAACAATGAGCAGTTCTTC.

This chain uses TRBV7-2 with TRBJ2-3; D is perhaps TRBD1 or TRBD2 (6 bases each). There are 14 residues in the CDR3. Per the germline V gene, CDR1 is SGHTA and CDR2 is FQGNSA. V was cut by 1 base and J by 8 bases, with 13 bases left in between. The CDR3 loop is CASSLGRSGATQYF. In DNA form, the CDR3 reads TGTGCCAGCAGCTTAGGCCGCTCGGGGGCTACGCAGTATTTT.

With regard to this clone: This likely traces to a read error, being one base from a far larger clone. The chain uses TRBV30 and TRBJ1-6; 8 nucleotides agree with TRBD1. Germline V lookup: CDR1 GTSNPN, CDR2 SVGIG (reference sequence). The CDR3 covers 18 residues. Trimming at V came to 2 bases and at J to 7 bases, leaving 16 bases not matched to a gene. The CDR3 loop reads CAWSCSRTGLSGNSPLHF. DNA for the CDR3: TGTGCCTGGAGTTGCAGTCGGACAGGGCTGTCTGGAAATTCACCCCTCCACTTT.

This clone was detected only a few times. The V and J genes are TRBV5-6 and TRBJ2-1; 8 bases fit TRBD1. In germline, CDR1 is SGHDT, CDR2 YYEEEE. The CDR3 extends over 16 amino acids. V gave up 4 bases and J gave up 0 bases; unmatched junction bases: 6. CDR3 sequence (DNA): TGTGCCAGCAGCCCGACAGGGGCCCTCTCCTACAATGAGCAGTTCTTC. Amino acids: CASSPTGALSYNEQFF.

This chain links TRBV5-4 with TRBJ2-7, with 11 bases that match TRBD2. Germline V gene lookup returns CDR1 SGHNT and CDR2 YYREEE (reference sequence). Unmatched junction bases numbered 6, after V lost 4 bases and J lost 3 bases. The CDR3 is 15 residues long. The CDR3 loop reads CASSQGTSGIYEQYF. The CDR3 DNA sequence: TGTGCCAGCAGCCAGGGGACTAGCGGAATCTACGAGCAGTACTTC.

The CDR3 nucleotides are TGTGCCAGCAGCCCTTCGGGGGCAGAGACTGAAGCTTTCTTT. It yields the protein CASSPSGAETEAFF. V gene TRBV11-2 combines with J gene TRBJ1-1; D is possibly TRBD1 (6 bases). The germline V gene has CDR1 SGHAT and CDR2 FQNNGV. The V gene lost 5 bases and the J gene lost 5 bases, with 15 bases spanning the gap. This CDR3 is 14 amino acids long.

A few counts support this clone. The CDR3 DNA reads as TGTGCCAGTGAGAGGGACAGGGCGAACACCGGGGAGCTGTTTTTT. Translating it yields CASERDRANTGELFF. This sequence joins TRBV19 and TRBJ2-2; 9 bases align to TRBD1. V was pared by 8 bases and J by 0 bases, with 4 bases of the junction left unmatched. This CDR3 has 15 residues. The germline V gene has CDR1 LNHDA and CDR2 SQIVND (reference sequence).

The chain carries TRBV5-4 and TRBJ1-1, with 7 nucleotides matching TRBD1. The CDR3 covers 15 residues. Trimming at V came to 3 bases and at J to 5 bases, leaving 10 bases not matched to a gene. The V gene's germline CDR1 is SGHNT and CDR2 YYREEE (reference sequence). This CDR3 reads CASSSPDRRRTEAFF. The CDR3 DNA follows: TGTGCCAGCAGCTCGCCGGACAGGAGGAGGACTGAAGCTTTCTTT.

This chain connects TRBV28 to TRBJ2-3; D ambiguous. This CDR3 has 16 residues. Trimming took off 4 bases at V and 2 bases at J, with 16 bases between the two ends. Looked up from germline, CDR1 is MDHEN and CDR2 is SYDVKM. CDR3 amino acids: CASSSTSGGYTDTQYF. DNA for the CDR3: TGTGCCAGCAGTTCCACTTCCGGCGGATACACAGATACGCAGTATTTT.

Worth noting for this clone: This likely stems from a read error, as it lies one base from a far larger clone. The chain couples TRBV5-4 to TRBJ2-5, with a tentative D call TRBD2 (5 bases). The V end was cut by 7 bases, the J end by 1 base, with 23 bases between. The CDR3 runs 17 residues. Germline loops: CDR1 SGHNT, CDR2 YYREEE (reference sequence). CDR3 protein: CASQPFPRAPFQETQYF. The CDR3 DNA reads TGTGCCAGCCAACCCTTCCCGAGGGCCCCCTTCCAAGAGACCCAGTACTTC. Combining the CDR3 with reference TRBV5-4 and TRBJ2-5 gives the whole variable domain ETGVTQSPTHLIKTRGQQVTLRCSSQSGHNTVSWYQQALGQGPQFIFQYYREEENGRGNFPPRFSGLQFPNYSSELNVNALELDDSALYLCASQPFPRAPFQETQYFGPGTRLLVL.

This chain links TRBV27 with TRBJ1-1, with D unresolved. The germline gives CDR1 MNHEY, CDR2 SMNVEV (reference sequence). Between the trimmed V and J ends, which lost 1 base and 0 bases, there was a span of 12 bases. The CDR3 sequence is 16 residues long. The CDR3 loop is CASSLYGVGMNTEAFF. CDR3 nucleotides: TGTGCCAGCAGTTTATATGGGGTAGGAATGAACACTGAAGCTTTCTTT.

This clone was observed a single time. This likely traces to a read error, being one base from a far larger clone. This chain joins TRBV30 and TRBJ2-7; 10 bases fit TRBD2. The CDR3 loop spans 20 amino acids. Germline trimming cut 1 base from V and 2 bases from J; bases unmatched to any gene: 20. The germline V gene has CDR1 GTSNPN and CDR2 SVGIG (reference sequence). The CDR3 reads CAWSAAAGWVLAGITYEQYF. Here the CDR3 DNA reads TGTGCCTGGAGTGCCGCTGCAGGGTGGGTACTAGCGGGAATAACCTACGAGCAGTACTTC.

The V call is TRBV20-1, the J call TRBJ2-5, with a tentative D call TRBD1 (6 bases). Per germline, CDR1 DFQATT and CDR2 SNEGSKA (reference sequence). V gave up 5 bases and J gave up 7 bases, with 11 bases separating them. The CDR3 has 11 amino acids. CDR3 DNA sequence: TGCAGTGCTCAACAGGGTGGGACCCAGTACTTC. Its translation is CSAQQGGTQYF.

V is TRBV28 and J is TRBJ1-1, with 11 bases that match TRBD1. Germline V gives CDR1 MDHEN, CDR2 SYDVKM. Germline trimming cut 5 bases from V and 2 bases from J; bases unmatched to any gene: 10. This CDR3 contains 17 residues. CDR3 nucleotides: TGTGCCAGCAGTCCCCGGACAGGGGGCGCGAGAAACACTGAAGCTTTCTTT. This encodes CASSPRTGGARNTEAFF. The whole variable domain, remainder taken from reference TRBV28 and TRBJ1-1, is DVKVTQSSRYLVKRTGEKVFLECVQDMDHENMFWYRQDPGLGLRLIYFSYDVKMKEKGDIPEGYSVSREKKERFSLILESASTNQTSMYLCASSPRTGGARNTEAFFGQGTRLTVV.

The CDR3 is CASSLGGSGSQETQYF. The CDR3 nucleotides read TGTGCCAGCAGTTTAGGGGGTAGCGGGAGTCAAGAGACCCAGTACTTC. The chain joins TRBV28 to TRBJ2-5, with 9 bases lining up with TRBD2. CDR1 and CDR2 (germline): MDHEN, SYDVKM. V was clipped by 2 bases and J by 2 bases; unmatched bases: 6. This CDR3 region has 16 residues.

The gene calls are TRBV5-5 and TRBJ2-2, with a tentative D call TRBD2 (5 bases). Germline V CDR1 and CDR2: SGHKS, YYEKEE (reference sequence). Deletions cut 4 bases from V and 6 bases from J, with 10 bases between. The CDR3 totals 13 residues. This CDR3 reads CASSTTMAGELFF. CDR3 DNA: TGTGCCAGCAGCACGACTATGGCCGGGGAGCTGTTTTTT.

Of note for this clone: One base away lies a much larger clone, so this may be a sequencing read error. The rearrangement joins TRBV7-2 to TRBJ2-2, with D perhaps matching TRBD1 (6 bases). V dropped 5 bases and J dropped 5 bases, with 15 bases sitting between them. The CDR3 length is 15 residues. Per the germline V gene, CDR1 is SGHTA and CDR2 is FQGNSA. This chain's CDR3 is CASSTGQGRTGELFF. The DNA for the CDR3 is TGTGCCAGCAGCACGGGGCAGGGGCGGACCGGGGAGCTGTTTTTT.

The genes are TRBV7-7 and TRBJ2-5; D perhaps matches TRBD2 (6 bases). V lost 5 bases to trimming and J lost 5 bases, with 15 bases between them. From germline, CDR1 is SSHAT and CDR2 FNYEAQ (reference sequence). This CDR3 comprises 14 residues. The CDR3 here is CASSAHGSGETQYF. The DNA for the CDR3 is TGTGCCAGCAGCGCCCACGGGAGCGGCGAGACCCAGTACTTC.

This chain links TRBV10-3 with TRBJ2-2; the match to TRBD1 covers 7 bases. J was trimmed by 1 base and V by 6 bases; bases with no gene match: 2. CDR3 length: 14 amino acids. CDR1 and CDR2 (germline): ENHRY, SYGVKD. This chain's CDR3 is CAIRYRGNTGELFF. CDR3 sequence (DNA): TGTGCCATCAGATACAGGGGGAACACCGGGGAGCTGTTTTTT.

As for this clone: Other DNA sequences in this sample translate to the same CDR3. The gene calls are TRBV2 and TRBJ2-2; D unresolved. Germline CDR1 reads SNHLY; CDR2 reads FYNNEI. V gave up 5 bases and J gave up 3 bases, with 4 bases separating them. This CDR3 spans 12 amino acids. CDR3 sequence: CASSLDTGELFF. In DNA, the CDR3 is TGTGCCAGCAGTCTGGACACCGGGGAGCTGTTTTTT.

This clone was observed a handful of times. The chain combines TRBV9 with TRBJ1-5, with D perhaps TRBD1 (5 bases). Germline V gene sequence: CDR1 SGDLS, CDR2 YYNGEE. The V and J ends lost 7 bases and 4 bases respectively, with 12 bases between them. The CDR3 has 13 residues. CDR3 in amino acids: CASSSGLNQPQHF. As DNA, the CDR3 is TGTGCCAGCTCGTCAGGGTTAAATCAGCCCCAGCATTTT.

The rearrangement joins TRBV7-7 to TRBJ1-5, with D hard to call. V lost 7 bases, J lost 5 bases, and 21 bases lay in between. The CDR3 runs to 16 residues. Germline V gene sequence: CDR1 SSHAT, CDR2 FNYEAQ (reference sequence). CDR3 protein: CASILLPRSKDQPQHF. The CDR3 coding sequence is TGTGCCAGCATTCTTCTCCCACGTTCGAAAGATCAGCCCCAGCATTTT.

V usage is TRBV10-3 and J usage is TRBJ2-5, with 8 bases matching TRBD1. Trimming cost V 3 bases and J 7 bases; bases outside gene matches: 1. This CDR3 comprises 12 residues. From germline, CDR1 is ENHRY and CDR2 SYGVKD. CDR3 bases: TGTGCCATCAGTGATCAGGGGGCGACCCAGTACTTC. Translation: CAISDQGATQYF.

With regard to this clone: The sample contains more than one DNA sequence encoding this CDR3. The rearrangement links TRBV6-5 to TRBJ2-7, with 8 bases lining up with TRBD2. The CDR3 is made up of 16 amino acids. Germline V gene data show CDR1 as MNHEY and CDR2 as SVGAGI. Trimming removed 0 bases from V and 2 bases from J; junction bases left unmatched: 6. The DNA of the CDR3 is TGTGCCAGCAGTTACTCGAGGCTAGCGGGTACCTACGAGCAGTACTTC. It encodes CASSYSRLAGTYEQYF.

V and J are TRBV7-6 and TRBJ2-1; D is possibly TRBD1 (6 bases). Germline V lookup: CDR1 SGHVS, CDR2 FNYEAQ. The CDR3 sequence is 13 residues long. The V end was cut by 5 bases, the J end by 6 bases, with 11 bases between. CDR3: CASSARQVNEQFF. CDR3 DNA: TGTGCCAGCAGCGCAAGACAGGTCAATGAGCAGTTCTTC.

The chain employs TRBV29-1 and TRBJ1-2, with 7 nucleotides matching TRBD1. Trimming removed 4 bases from V and 4 bases from J; junction bases left unmatched: 3. This CDR3 has 12 residues. Germline assignment: CDR1 SQVTM and CDR2 ANQGSEA. CDR3 protein: CSVARDSYGYTF. The CDR3 nucleotides are TGCAGCGTTGCCCGGGACAGCTATGGCTACACCTTC.

The rearrangement links TRBV5-1 to TRBJ2-5; 7 positions match TRBD1. V lost 5 bases and J lost 5; bases outside the gene matches: 6. Per the germline V gene, CDR1 is SGHRS and CDR2 is YFSETQ. This CDR3 has 13 residues. The CDR3 sequence is CASRMGQTETQYF. The CDR3, as DNA: TGCGCCAGCAGGATGGGACAGACGGAGACCCAGTACTTC. The full variable domain, its missing parts supplied by reference TRBV5-1 and TRBJ2-5, is KAGVTQTPRYLIKTRGQQVTLSCSPISGHRSVSWYQQTPGQGLQFLFEYFSETQRNKGNFPGRFSGRQFSNSRSEMNVSTLELGDSALYLCASRMGQTETQYFGPGTRLLVL.

In its sample, this clone was seen a few times. Since a far larger clone is one base different, this is likely a read error. The rearrangement links TRBV30 to TRBJ1-5; D is uncertain. Germline lookup yields CDR1 GTSNPN and CDR2 SVGIG (reference sequence). This CDR3 has 14 residues. This CDR3 reads CTWSGTMANQPQHF. The CDR3 DNA reads as TGTACCTGGAGCGGCACGATGGCGAATCAGCCCCAGCATTTT.